Sequencing of this TCR beta chain was carried out in a study of monozygotic twins with inflammatory bowel disease. There were approximately 3,600 ng of total RNA used for each TCR library. Two nested PCRs, of about 16 and 10 cycles, processed TCRalpha and TCRbeta cDNA. TCRdb reprocessed the 5' RACE reads, with one entry per CDR3 protein and no DNA. Its listing shows about 300,000 distinct CDR3 sequences. CDR1 is LGHNA, CDR2 YSLEER, per germline. The CDR3 contains 15 residues. Whole-blood RNA isolation (total RNA) proceeded without T cell sorting. V is TRBV4-3 and J is TRBJ2-1; TCRdb names TRBD2, which stays unverified in the absence of DNA. This sequence was found in a human donor with ulcerative colitis or Crohn's disease, or a healthy co-twin of an affected twin (not recorded which). The sample comprised blood. The CDR3 here is CASSLLAGGINEQFF.